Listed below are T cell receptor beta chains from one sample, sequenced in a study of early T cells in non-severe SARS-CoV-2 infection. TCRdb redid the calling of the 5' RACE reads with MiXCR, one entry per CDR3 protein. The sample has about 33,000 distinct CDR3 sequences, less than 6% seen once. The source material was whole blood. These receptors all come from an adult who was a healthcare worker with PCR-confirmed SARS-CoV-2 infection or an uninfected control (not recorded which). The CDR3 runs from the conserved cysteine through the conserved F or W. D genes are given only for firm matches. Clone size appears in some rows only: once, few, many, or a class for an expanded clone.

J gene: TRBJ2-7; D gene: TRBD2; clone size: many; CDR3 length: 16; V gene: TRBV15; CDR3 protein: CATSRGASGDSYEQYF
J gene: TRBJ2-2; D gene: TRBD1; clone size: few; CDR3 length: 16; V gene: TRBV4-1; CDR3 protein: CASSQRPGQGTGELFF
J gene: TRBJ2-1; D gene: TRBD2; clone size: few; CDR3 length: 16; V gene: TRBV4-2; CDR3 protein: CASSQVSSGGAREQFF
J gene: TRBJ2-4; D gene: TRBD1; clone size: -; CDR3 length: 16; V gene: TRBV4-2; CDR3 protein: CASSQGPGQGGNIQYF
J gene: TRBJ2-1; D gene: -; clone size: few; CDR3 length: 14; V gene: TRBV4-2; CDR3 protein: CASSQDRVVPEQFF
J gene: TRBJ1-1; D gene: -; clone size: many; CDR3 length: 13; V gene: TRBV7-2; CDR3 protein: CASSGRSGTEAFF
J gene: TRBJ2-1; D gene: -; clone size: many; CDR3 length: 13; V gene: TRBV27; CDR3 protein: CASSLPGDNEQFF
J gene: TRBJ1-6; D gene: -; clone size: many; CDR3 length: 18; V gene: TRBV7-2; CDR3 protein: CASSLAGQGGTYNSPLHF
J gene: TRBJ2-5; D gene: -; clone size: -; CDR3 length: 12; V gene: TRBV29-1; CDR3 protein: CSVTTGQETQYF
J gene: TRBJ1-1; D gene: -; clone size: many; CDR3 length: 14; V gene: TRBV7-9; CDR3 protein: CASSFSKGSDEVFF
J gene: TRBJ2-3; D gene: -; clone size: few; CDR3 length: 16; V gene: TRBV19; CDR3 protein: CASSPRGTRFGHTQYF
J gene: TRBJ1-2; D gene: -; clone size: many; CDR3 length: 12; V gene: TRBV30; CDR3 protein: CAWSPGSYGYTF
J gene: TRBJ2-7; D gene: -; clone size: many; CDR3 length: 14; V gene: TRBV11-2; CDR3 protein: CASSYATGKGEQYF
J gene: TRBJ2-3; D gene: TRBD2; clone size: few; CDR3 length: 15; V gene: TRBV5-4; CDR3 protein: CASTKGGGRTDTQYF
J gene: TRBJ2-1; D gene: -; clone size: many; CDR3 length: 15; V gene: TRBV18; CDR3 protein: CASSPVPSSYNEQFF
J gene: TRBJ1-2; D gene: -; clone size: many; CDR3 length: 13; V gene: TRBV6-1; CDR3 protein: CASSQGLGDGYTF
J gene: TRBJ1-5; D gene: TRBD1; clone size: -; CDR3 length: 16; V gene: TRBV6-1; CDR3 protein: CASSLTGDQGNQPQHF
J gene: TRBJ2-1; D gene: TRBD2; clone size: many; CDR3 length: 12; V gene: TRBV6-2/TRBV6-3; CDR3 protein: CASRGLANEQFF
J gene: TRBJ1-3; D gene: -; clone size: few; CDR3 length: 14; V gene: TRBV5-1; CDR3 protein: CASSKDGSGNTIYF
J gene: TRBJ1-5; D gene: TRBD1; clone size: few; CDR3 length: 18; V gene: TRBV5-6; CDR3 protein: CASSHRPHTGGAVQPQHF
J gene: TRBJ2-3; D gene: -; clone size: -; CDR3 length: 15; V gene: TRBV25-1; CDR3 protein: CASSLTRGGTDTQYF
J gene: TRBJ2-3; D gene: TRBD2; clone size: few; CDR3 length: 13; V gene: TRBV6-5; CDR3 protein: CASRTSGGDTQYF
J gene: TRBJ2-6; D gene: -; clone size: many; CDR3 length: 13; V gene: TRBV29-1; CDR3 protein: CSVVASGANVLTF
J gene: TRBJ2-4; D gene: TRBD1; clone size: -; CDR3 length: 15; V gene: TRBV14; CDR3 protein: CASSQRTGAKNIQYF
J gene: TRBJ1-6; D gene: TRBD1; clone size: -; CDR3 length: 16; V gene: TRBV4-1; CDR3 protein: CASSQVTGQGPSPLHF
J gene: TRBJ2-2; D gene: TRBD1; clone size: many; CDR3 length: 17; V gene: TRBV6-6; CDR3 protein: CASSYWGQAKNTGELFF
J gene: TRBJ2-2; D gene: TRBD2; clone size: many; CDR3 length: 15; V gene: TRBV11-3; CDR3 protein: CAPAMLAGNTGELFF
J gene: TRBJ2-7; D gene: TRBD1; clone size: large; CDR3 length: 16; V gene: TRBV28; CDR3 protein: CASSNAPGTASYEQYF
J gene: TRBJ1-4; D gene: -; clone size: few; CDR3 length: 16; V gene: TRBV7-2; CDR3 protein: CASSLRQPATNEKLFF
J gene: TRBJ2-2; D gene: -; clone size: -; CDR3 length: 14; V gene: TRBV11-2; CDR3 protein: CASSWTMNTGELFF
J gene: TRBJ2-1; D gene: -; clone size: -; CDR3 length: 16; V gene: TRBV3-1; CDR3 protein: CASSQVWGAGKYEQFF
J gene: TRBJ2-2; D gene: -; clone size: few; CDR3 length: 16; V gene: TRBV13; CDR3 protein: CASSSLGAVNGGELFF
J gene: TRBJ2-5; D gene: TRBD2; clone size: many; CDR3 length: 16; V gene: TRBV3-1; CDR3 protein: CASSLRLAGGPETQYF
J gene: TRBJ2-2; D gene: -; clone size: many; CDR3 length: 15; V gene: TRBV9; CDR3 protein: CASSPERGDTGELFF
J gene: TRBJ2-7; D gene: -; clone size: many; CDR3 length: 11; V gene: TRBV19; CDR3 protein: CASSGTYEQYF
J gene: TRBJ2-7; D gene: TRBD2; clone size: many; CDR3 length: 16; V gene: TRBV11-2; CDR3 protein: CASSSILAGGTYEQYF
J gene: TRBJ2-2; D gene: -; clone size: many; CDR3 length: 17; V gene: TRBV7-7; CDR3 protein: CASSPGRTTRGTGELFF
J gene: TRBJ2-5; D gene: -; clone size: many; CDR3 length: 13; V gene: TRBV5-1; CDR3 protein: CASREAGVETQYF
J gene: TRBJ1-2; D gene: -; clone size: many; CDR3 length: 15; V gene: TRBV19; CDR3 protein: CASSDQDGGKYGYTF
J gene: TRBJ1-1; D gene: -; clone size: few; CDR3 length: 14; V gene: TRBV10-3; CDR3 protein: CAISEGWGDTEAFF